Shown below are 31 T cell receptor beta chains from a single sample sequenced in a study of beta chain features in type 1 diabetes. Expressed TCRB transcripts were sequenced, since all the RNA that had been isolated was reverse transcribed. Generated by immunoSEQ multiplex PCR, the TCRdb table keeps only in-frame clones and is missing some. This table holds just over 150,000 clones, over 8.5% found once. The sample taken for sequencing was central memory CD4+ T cells from blood. All receptors derive from a man aged 18 to 29 in good health.

The genes are TRBV7-9 and TRBJ2-1, with 10 bases identical to TRBD2. Trimming cost V 4 bases and J 15 bases; bases outside gene matches: 9. The CDR3 runs to 13 residues. Germline-derived CDR1 and CDR2 are SEHNR and FQNEAQ (reference sequence). CDR3 bases: TGTGCCAGCAGCTCCGGACTAGCGGATATTTCGTTCTTC. It encodes CASSSGLADISFF.

This clone has only a few counts. This chain connects TRBV7-2 to TRBJ1-4; no definite D call. Germline V CDR1 and CDR2: SGHTA, FQGNSA. V lost 1 base, J lost 3 bases, and 12 bases lay in between. The CDR3 totals 16 residues. The CDR3 DNA reads as TGTGCCAGCAGCTTAGGGTACAGCCCAGCTAATGAAAAACTGTTTTTT. It is translated as CASSLGYSPANEKLFF. The full variable domain, completed using reference TRBV7-2 and TRBJ1-4, is GAGVSQSPSNKVTEKGKDVELRCDPISGHTALYWYRQSLGQGLEFLIYFQGNSAPDKSGLPSDRFSAERTGGSVSTLTIQRTQQEDSAVYLCASSLGYSPANEKLFFGSGTQLSVL.

In its sample, this clone was seen a few times. This chain joins TRBV15 and TRBJ1-3; tentative D call: TRBD1 (6 bases). CDR1 is LNHNV and CDR2 is YYDKDF in the germline V gene (reference sequence). The CDR3 loop spans 15 amino acids. V lost 3 bases to trimming and J lost 0 bases, with 9 bases between them. CDR3 in amino acids: CATSRDRYSGNTIYF. Here the CDR3 DNA reads TGTGCCACCAGCAGGGACAGATACTCTGGAAACACCATATATTTT.

The chain recombines TRBV9 with TRBJ1-6; D is uncertain. The V end lost 4 bases, the J end lost 8 bases, and 10 bases lay between the germline ends. The CDR3 loop spans 13 amino acids. Germline CDR1 is SGDLS and CDR2 is YYNGEE. In nucleotides, the CDR3 is TGTGCCAGCAGCAGAGGGTTGGATTCACCCCTCCACTTT. Translation: CASSRGLDSPLHF.

V and J are TRBV2 and TRBJ2-2; D might be TRBD1 (5 bases). CDR3 length equals 15 residues. The V end was cut by 7 bases, the J end by 5 bases, with 17 bases between. Germline values: CDR1 SNHLY, CDR2 FYNNEI. CDR3 DNA sequence: TGTGCCAGCAAAAAGCAGGGTCAGAGGACCGGGGAGCTGTTTTTT. This translates into CASKKQGQRTGELFF. The full variable domain, rest sourced from reference TRBV2 and TRBJ2-2, is EPEVTQTPSHQVTQMGQEVILRCVPISNHLYFYWYRQILGQKVEFLVSFYNNEISEKSEIFDDQFSVERPDGSNFTLKIRSTKLEDSAMYFCASKKQGQRTGELFFGEGSRLTVL.

This clone was found a few times. The chain uses TRBV21-1 and TRBJ2-7; the table gives TRBD1 as D, unverified against the DNA. TRBV21-1 has pseudogene status. The CDR3 extends over 14 amino acids. As DNA, the CDR3 is TGTGCCAGCAGCCCGCGGGACAGGGGGTACGAGCAGTACTTC. This encodes CASSPRDRGYEQYF.

This clone was seen repeatedly, ten times or more. The chain has TRBV4-3 and TRBJ1-6, with D uncertain. The CDR3 extends over 15 amino acids. Germline CDR1 and CDR2: LGHNA and YSLEER. V lost 1 base, J lost 13 bases, and 17 bases lay in between. The CDR3 sequence: CASSQVKDGVIPLHF. The CDR3 nucleotides read TGCGCCAGCAGCCAAGTAAAGGACGGGGTCATCCCCCTCCACTTT.

This clone has at least ten counts. The chain is built from TRBV25-1 and TRBJ2-7; no clear D gene. Trimming shortened V by 0 bases and J by 3 bases, and 3 bases separated the two germline ends. The length of the CDR3 is 12 residues. Germline CDR1 reads MGHDK; CDR2 reads SYGVNS. The CDR3 DNA follows: TGTGCCAGCAGTGAATATGGCTACGAGCAGTACTTC. Its translation: CASSEYGYEQYF.

This clone has a count of ten or more. The rearrangement joins TRBV19 to TRBJ2-1, with D unclear. Looked up from germline, CDR1 is LNHDA and CDR2 is SQIVND (reference sequence). Trimming removed 3 bases at V and 5 bases at J, with 5 bases between. CDR3 length equals 12 residues. The CDR3 here is CASSMEDNEQFF. The CDR3 region has the DNA TGTGCCAGTAGTATGGAAGACAATGAGCAGTTCTTC.

The chain joins TRBV9 to TRBJ2-1; 7 nucleotides align to TRBD2. The J segment lost 0 bases and the V segment lost 1 base, leaving 7 bases of the junction unmatched. Germline V gives CDR1 SGDLS, CDR2 YYNGEE. This CDR3 spans 17 amino acids. CDR3 residues: CASSVSLAVSSYNEQFF. CDR3 nucleotides: TGTGCCAGCAGCGTAAGCCTAGCGGTTAGCTCCTACAATGAGCAGTTCTTC.

This clone was observed a handful of times. The chain has TRBV25-1 and TRBJ1-2, with a weak D call TRBD1 (6 bases). V shed 1 base and J shed 8 bases, with 17 bases lying between them. This CDR3 comprises 15 residues. Germline V gene lookup returns CDR1 MGHDK and CDR2 SYGVNS. The CDR3 bases are TGTGCCAGCAGTGAATCGGGGCAGGGGCCTCGCGGCTACACCTTC. Translated, it gives CASSESGQGPRGYTF.

In the case of this clone: This CDR3 is also generated by other DNA sequences in the sample. The chain couples TRBV7-2 to TRBJ2-7; 11 bases map to TRBD2. The germline CDR1 and CDR2 sequences are SGHTA and FQGNSA. The CDR3 length is 15 residues. The trim removed 3 bases at V and 2 bases at J, leaving 3 bases unmatched. CDR3 protein: CASSFTSGGTYEQYF. CDR3 bases: TGTGCCAGCAGCTTTACTAGCGGGGGAACCTACGAGCAGTACTTC.

The chain combines TRBV2 with TRBJ2-1; TRBD2 aligns across 13 bases. V shed 6 bases, J shed 10 bases, and the junction held 9 bases outside the gene matches. The germline V gene encodes CDR1 SNHLY and CDR2 FYNNEI. This CDR3 region has 15 residues. In DNA, the CDR3 is TGTGCCAGCAGCCTGCTAGGACTAGCGGGGGTGGAGCAGTTCTTC. This sequence encodes CASSLLGLAGVEQFF.

This clone was seen a handful of times. The chain couples TRBV9 to TRBJ2-7; unclear D gene. There are 15 residues in the CDR3. Trimming shortened V by 2 bases and J by 3 bases, and 15 bases separated the two germline ends. CDR1 and CDR2 from the germline V gene are SGDLS and YYNGEE. Here the CDR3 DNA reads TGTGCCAGCAGCGTCTCCACATATGGTGGCTACGAGCAGTACTTC. This encodes CASSVSTYGGYEQYF.

There are a few counts of this clone. The chain couples TRBV21-1 to TRBJ1-1; the table's D call of TRBD1 was not tested on the DNA. TRBV21-1 is deemed a pseudogene. CDR3 length equals 14 residues. DNA for the CDR3: TGTGCCAGCAGCAAAGATCTCACCCAGACTGAAGCTTTCTTT. Protein: CASSKDLTQTEAFF.

This clone was detected a few times. The rearrangement links TRBV7-2 to TRBJ2-7; D may be TRBD1 or TRBD2 (6 bases each). Germline V gene lookup returns CDR1 SGHTA and CDR2 FQGNSA. The CDR3 covers 13 residues. Trimming removed 5 bases at V and 9 bases at J, with 17 bases between. Here the CDR3 reads CASSPAVGGGQYF. As DNA, the CDR3 is TGTGCCAGCAGCCCAGCGGTCGGGGGCGGGCAGTACTTC.

The table lists this clone with many counts. The chain is built from TRBV7-2 and TRBJ2-7; D gene ambiguous. CDR3 length equals 13 residues. Germline assignment: CDR1 SGHTA and CDR2 FQGNSA. V lost 2 bases, J lost 4 bases, and 9 bases lay in between. The DNA for the CDR3 is TGTGCCAGCAGCTTACCCCGTAGATACGAGCAGTACTTC. The encoded protein is CASSLPRRYEQYF.

At least ten counts were recorded for this clone. The CDR3 coding sequence is TGTGCCACCAGCAGCGGGACACAATACACCGGGGAGCTGTTTTTT. Amino acids: CATSSGTQYTGELFF. The chain links TRBV15 to TRBJ2-2; possibly TRBD1 for D (6 bases). The CDR3 is 15 residues long. Germline loops: CDR1 LNHNV, CDR2 YYDKDF (reference sequence). Deletions cut 3 bases from V and 3 bases from J, with 11 bases between.

This clone turned up a few times. The gene calls are TRBV4-3 and TRBJ2-6; TRBD1 is a possible D gene (5 bases). The CDR3 sequence is 15 residues long. The V gene lost 2 bases and the J gene lost 1 base, with 6 bases spanning the gap. Per germline, CDR1 LGHNA and CDR2 YSLEER. CDR3 protein: CASSQRGSGANVLTF. CDR3 DNA sequence: TGCGCCAGCAGCCAAAGGGGATCTGGGGCCAACGTCCTGACTTTC.

In this sample, this clone turned up a few times. The chain recombines TRBV6-1 with TRBJ2-5; D may be TRBD1 or TRBD2 (6 bases each). There are 13 residues in the CDR3. V shed 6 bases and J shed 5 bases, with 13 bases lying between them. From germline, CDR1 is MNHNS and CDR2 SASEGT. The CDR3 reads CASRGGTLETQYF. As DNA, the CDR3 is TGTGCCAGCAGAGGGGGGACTCTGGAGACCCAGTACTTC.

The chain carries TRBV7-2 and TRBJ1-4, with D unclear. Germline-derived CDR1 and CDR2 are SGHTA and FQGNSA. This CDR3 has 13 residues. V was trimmed by 3 bases and J by 7 bases, leaving 9 bases between them. The CDR3 DNA follows: TGTGCCAGCAGCTTTAAATTCGGTGAAAAACTGTTTTTT. Its protein is CASSFKFGEKLFF.

This clone came up a few times. With a much larger clone just one base away, this may be a read error. V usage is TRBV4-2 and J usage is TRBJ2-1; tentatively, D is TRBD2 (6 bases). V was cut by 5 bases and J by 0 bases, with 11 bases left in between. The CDR3 contains 15 residues. CDR1 and CDR2 (germline): LGHNA, YNFKEQ. CDR3 protein: CASSLAESSYNEQFF. CDR3 DNA: TGTGCCAGCAGCTTAGCGGAGAGCTCCTACAATGAGCAGTTCTTC.

This clone was counted only a few times. The chain employs TRBV10-3 and TRBJ1-1; the D is unclear. Trimming shortened V by 6 bases and J by 5 bases, and 13 bases separated the two germline ends. The CDR3 runs to 13 residues. Per germline, CDR1 ENHRY and CDR2 SYGVKD. The CDR3 is CAISREHGTEAFF. The CDR3 DNA follows: TGTGCCATCAGCCGGGAACACGGGACTGAAGCTTTCTTT.

A few counts support this clone. This rearrangement joins TRBV2 to TRBJ2-7, with D unresolved. Germline CDR1 reads SNHLY; CDR2 reads FYNNEI. V lost 6 bases, J lost 2 bases, and 14 bases lay in between. This CDR3 region has 14 residues. The DNA for the CDR3 is TGTGCCAGCAGGAAGGACGTATACACCTACGAGCAGTACTTC. Residues: CASRKDVYTYEQYF. The full variable domain, rest sourced from reference TRBV2 and TRBJ2-7, is EPEVTQTPSHQVTQMGQEVILRCVPISNHLYFYWYRQILGQKVEFLVSFYNNEISEKSEIFDDQFSVERPDGSNFTLKIRSTKLEDSAMYFCASRKDVYTYEQYFGPGTRLTVT.

CDR3 residues: CASSLGEETQYF. CDR3 nucleotides: TGCGCCAGCAGCTTGGGGGAAGAGACCCAGTACTTC. The V gene is TRBV5-1, the J gene TRBJ2-5; no clear D gene. V was clipped by 0 bases and J by 3 bases, with 3 bases between them. Germline V gene lookup returns CDR1 SGHRS and CDR2 YFSETQ. The CDR3 has 12 residues.

V usage is TRBV28 and J usage is TRBJ2-1; the D gene is possibly TRBD1 (6 bases). V was cut by 6 bases and J by 2 bases, with 14 bases left in between. Germline V gene lookup returns CDR1 MDHEN and CDR2 SYDVKM. This CDR3 region has 15 residues. The CDR3: CASRDRASTYNEQFF. For the CDR3, the DNA is TGTGCCAGCAGGGACAGAGCCTCGACCTACAATGAGCAGTTCTTC.

The V and J genes are TRBV10-3 and TRBJ2-2; 7 nucleotides agree with TRBD1. The V gene end was trimmed by 7 bases and the J gene end by 3 bases; junction bases not matched to a gene: 5. Germline V CDR1 and CDR2: ENHRY, SYGVKD. The CDR3 spans 14 residues. CDR3 nucleotides: TGTGCCATCATGGGACAGATCGACACCGGGGAGCTGTTTTTT. Its protein product is CAIMGQIDTGELFF.

The sample holds a few counts of this clone. The chain couples TRBV5-1 to TRBJ2-5; TRBD2 agrees at 11 bases. Germline loops: CDR1 SGHRS, CDR2 YFSETQ. The CDR3 length is 17 residues. J was trimmed by 4 bases and V by 5 bases; bases with no gene match: 13. Here the CDR3 DNA reads TGCGCCAGCAGACGCGGGACAGTGACTAGCGGGACAGAGACCCAGTACTTC. Residues: CASRRGTVTSGTETQYF.

The V gene is TRBV2, the J gene TRBJ1-2; D unresolved. V shed 6 bases and J shed 7 bases, with 12 bases lying between them. This CDR3 has 12 amino acids. Germline CDR1 SNHLY, CDR2 FYNNEI. The CDR3 DNA follows: TGTGCCAGCAGCCCGGACCGCGGTGGCTACACCTTC. Translated, it gives CASSPDRGGYTF.

This chain joins TRBV19 and TRBJ2-3; 8 bases agree with TRBD2. The length of the CDR3 is 15 residues. Trimming cost V 8 bases and J 0 bases; bases outside gene matches: 7. The V gene's germline CDR1 is LNHDA and CDR2 SQIVND (reference sequence). The CDR3 here is CASRRREVSTDTQYF. CDR3 in DNA: TGTGCCAGTCGTCGGCGGGAGGTTAGCACAGATACGCAGTATTTT.

This clone was observed a handful of times. V is TRBV27 and J is TRBJ2-4; TRBD1 aligns across 11 bases. CDR1 is MNHEY, CDR2 SMNVEV, per germline (reference sequence). The V segment lost 6 bases and the J segment 2 bases; nucleotides outside the gene matches: 9. This CDR3 is 17 amino acids long. The CDR3: CASRSRTGGYTKNIQYF. The CDR3 nucleotides are TGTGCCAGCAGGTCCCGGACAGGGGGCTACACCAAAAACATTCAGTACTTC.